Listed below are T cell receptor beta chains from one sample, sequenced in a study of T cells in Graves' hyperthyroidism and ophthalmopathy. TCRdb used MiXCR to reprocess the multiplex PCR reads, holding one entry per CDR3 protein. Of about 380,000 distinct CDR3 sequences in the sample, roughly 20% are singletons; the top ten hold around 40%. Specimen: blood. The receptor set was obtained from a young man with Graves' ophthalmopathy. Both conserved end residues are part of each CDR3. The D gene is left open where the match is weak. Expanded clones get a size class; other rows say once, few or many, or leave the size out.

TRBJ2-3	few	.	TRBV5-1	CASSPQGLPQRDTQYF	TGCGCCAGCAGCCCCCAAGGACTCCCCCAGAGGGATACGCAGTATTTT
TRBJ1-2	many	.	TRBV20-1	CSARVTGNNGYTF	TGCAGTGCTAGAGTCACGGGGAACAATGGCTACACCTTC
TRBJ2-5	many	.	TRBV5-1	CASSFTSETWETQYF	TGCGCCAGCAGCTTCACCTCCGAGACTTGGGAGACCCAGTACTTC
TRBJ1-2	many	TRBD1	TRBV7-9	CASSPRQGEGYTF	TGTGCCAGCAGCCCCAGACAGGGGGAAGGCTACACCTTC
TRBJ2-7	many	.	TRBV28	CASSFGPHRSYEQYF	TGTGCCAGCAGTTTTGGACCCCACCGGTCCTACGAGCAGTACTTC
TRBJ2-1	many	.	TRBV5-1	CASSLVGYNEQFF	TGCGCCAGCAGCTTGGTAGGATACAATGAGCAGTTCTTC
TRBJ2-7	.	TRBD1	TRBV6-1	CASSKRQGRSYEQYF	TGTGCCAGCAGTAAGAGACAGGGGCGCTCCTACGAGCAGTACTTC
TRBJ2-4	.	TRBD1	TRBV5-5	CASSLLTGGSDIQYF	TGTGCCAGCAGCCTTCTAACAGGGGGCTCGGACATTCAGTACTTC
TRBJ1-4	many	TRBD1	TRBV3-1	CASSQTGDEKLFF	TGTGCCAGCAGCCAAACAGGGGATGAAAAACTGTTTTTT
TRBJ1-6	few	.	TRBV3-1	CASSQVDGINSPLHF	TGTGCCAGCAGCCAAGTAGATGGGATTAATTCACCCCTCCACTTT
TRBJ1-2	.	.	TRBV7-9	CASSRDTGTFLKRGYTF	TGTGCCAGCAGCCGAGATACCGGGACATTCTTGAAACGTGGCTACACCTTC
TRBJ2-1	few	.	TRBV19	CASSTQDSYNEQFF	TGTGCCAGTAGTACGCAGGACTCCTACAATGAGCAGTTCTTC
TRBJ1-6	many	TRBD1	TRBV12-3/TRBV12-4	CASTPGQVNSPLHF	TGTGCCAGCACCCCAGGACAGGTTAATTCACCCCTCCACTTT
TRBJ1-6	few	.	TRBV3-1	CASSLGGGRSPLHF	TGTGCCAGCAGCCTCGGCGGGGGAAGATCACCCCTCCACTTT
TRBJ2-7	many	TRBD1	TRBV11-2	CASSFPGQGSSYEQYF	TGTGCCAGCAGCTTCCCGGGACAGGGATCCTCCTACGAGCAGTACTTC
TRBJ1-5	few	.	TRBV19	CASSIHGRDQPQHF	TGTGCCAGTAGTATACACGGTAGGGATCAGCCCCAGCATTTT
TRBJ1-1	many	TRBD1	TRBV12-3/TRBV12-4	CASTGSAGTVFENTEAFF	TGTGCCAGCACCGGATCTGCCGGGACAGTCTTTGAGAACACTGAAGCTTTCTTT
TRBJ2-5	many	TRBD1	TRBV12-3/TRBV12-4	CASSLAGTGETQYF	TGTGCCAGCAGTTTAGCGGGGACAGGGGAGACCCAGTACTTC
TRBJ2-7	few	.	TRBV19	CASSIEGSSYEQYF	TGTGCCAGTAGTATAGAAGGCTCATCCTACGAGCAGTACTTC
TRBJ2-5	.	TRBD1	TRBV7-3	CASSYDRVQTQYF	TGTGCCAGCAGCTACGACAGGGTGCAGACCCAGTACTTC
TRBJ1-1	many	.	TRBV24-1	CATSGFGKGNIGSEAFF	TGTGCCACCAGTGGTTTTGGCAAGGGGAACATTGGGTCGGAAGCTTTCTTT
TRBJ1-6	.	TRBD1	TRBV11-2	CASRTRTGRSPLHF	TGTGCCAGCAGGACAAGGACAGGGAGATCACCCCTCCACTTT
TRBJ1-5	few	TRBD1	TRBV4-1	CASSQDPGTGGNQPQHF	TGCGCCAGCAGCCAAGATCCCGGGACAGGGGGCAATCAGCCCCAGCATTTT
TRBJ1-2	.	.	TRBV14	CASSQSYYGYTF	TGTGCCAGCAGCCAATCTTACTATGGCTACACCTTC
TRBJ1-1	.	.	TRBV20-1	CSARDPGGGRNTEAFF	TGCAGTGCTAGAGATCCTGGGGGCGGCAGGAACACTGAAGCTTTCTTT
TRBJ2-7	many	.	TRBV5-1	CASSSSRSYEQYF	TGCGCCAGCAGCTCAAGCCGCTCCTACGAGCAGTACTTC
TRBJ2-7	few	TRBD2	TRBV6-5	CASSYSQRGGRREQYF	TGTGCCAGCAGTTACTCGCAGCGGGGGGGCCGTCGCGAGCAGTACTTC
TRBJ1-1	many	TRBD1	TRBV14	CASSHETGATEAFF	TGTGCCAGCAGCCATGAGACAGGGGCCACTGAAGCTTTCTTT
TRBJ2-3	many	.	TRBV20-1	CSAWFSSTDTQYF	TGCAGTGCTTGGTTCAGTAGCACAGATACGCAGTATTTT
TRBJ2-2	few	.	TRBV29-1	CSVEDQEGRTGELFF	TGCAGCGTTGAAGATCAGGAGGGGCGCACCGGGGAGCTGTTTTTT
TRBJ1-1	few	TRBD1	TRBV15	CATSVPGGRDTEAFF	TGTGCCACCAGCGTTCCAGGGGGCCGGGACACTGAAGCTTTCTTT
TRBJ2-7	many	.	TRBV5-1	CASSLESTRTYYEQYF	TGCGCCAGCAGCTTGGAGTCGACTAGGACCTACTACGAGCAGTACTTC
TRBJ2-1	.	.	TRBV19	CASSQEALISEQFF	TGTGCCAGTAGCCAAGAGGCCCTCATAAGTGAGCAGTTCTTC
TRBJ2-1	many	TRBD1	TRBV6-1	CASSAPGTALHEQFF	TGTGCCAGCAGTGCCCCCGGGACAGCCCTACATGAGCAGTTCTTC
TRBJ1-1	many	.	TRBV7-6	CASSKPGSGTEAFF	TGTGCCAGCAGCAAACCGGGATCCGGAACTGAAGCTTTCTTT
TRBJ1-4	few	.	TRBV3-1	CASSGTIELFF	TGTGCCAGCAGCGGGACAATCGAACTGTTTTTT
TRBJ1-2	.	.	TRBV19	CASSTWNYGYTF	TGTGCCAGTAGTACCTGGAACTATGGCTACACCTTC
TRBJ1-1	.	TRBD1	TRBV6-1	CASSGQGVETEAFF	TGTGCCAGCAGTGGACAGGGCGTCGAAACTGAAGCTTTCTTT
TRBJ2-1	.	TRBD1	TRBV12-3/TRBV12-4	CASSSQQGRQFF	TGTGCCAGCAGTTCGCAACAGGGGCGACAGTTCTTC
TRBJ2-1	few	TRBD1	TRBV6-1	CASSAGGQGTNEQFF	TGTGCCAGCAGTGCCGGTGGACAGGGAACGAATGAGCAGTTCTTC
TRBJ2-1	.	.	TRBV5-1	CASGRNDNEQFF	TGCGCCAGCGGGCGAAACGACAATGAGCAGTTCTTC
TRBJ1-1	many	.	TRBV3-1	CASSNPGRVGTEAFF	TGTGCCAGCAGCAACCCCGGGCGGGTGGGTACTGAAGCTTTCTTT
TRBJ2-7	.	TRBD1	TRBV5-1	CASSSTGGFYEQYF	TGCGCCAGCAGCTCGACAGGGGGCTTCTACGAGCAGTACTTC
TRBJ2-5	many	.	TRBV7-9	CASSLAGTLQETQYF	TGTGCCAGCAGCTTAGCGGGGACATTACAAGAGACCCAGTACTTC
TRBJ2-1	.	TRBD2	TRBV6-2/TRBV6-3	CASKLASGGALFSSYNEQFF	TGTGCCAGCAAACTGGCTAGCGGGGGGGCCCTTTTTAGCTCCTACAATGAGCAGTTCTTC
TRBJ1-5	many	.	TRBV20-1	CSAPRGASNQPQHF	TGCAGTGCCCCTCGGGGGGCTAGCAATCAGCCCCAGCATTTT
TRBJ1-1	many	TRBD1	TRBV12-3/TRBV12-4	CASTGQGGRRAEAFF	TGTGCCAGCACCGGCCAGGGGGGCCGAAGGGCTGAAGCTTTCTTT
TRBJ2-5	once	.	TRBV6-1	CASSPQGSGEETQYF	TGTGCCAGCAGCCCCCAGGGTAGTGGGGAAGAGACCCAGTACTTC
TRBJ2-2	.	.	TRBV12-3/TRBV12-4	CASILGGTGIRTGELFF	TGTGCCAGCATACTGGGGGGTACGGGGATCCGTACCGGGGAGCTGTTTTTT
TRBJ2-2	.	.	TRBV24-1	CATSDLRGIDTGELFF	TGTGCCACCAGTGATTTGCGGGGCATAGACACCGGGGAGCTGTTTTTT
TRBJ1-5	many	.	TRBV7-9	CASSHDGNQPQHF	TGTGCCAGCAGCCACGACGGGAATCAGCCCCAGCATTTT
TRBJ2-5	few	.	TRBV5-1	CASSPGAVHQETQYF	TGCGCCAGCAGCCCGGGGGCAGTACACCAAGAGACCCAGTACTTC
TRBJ1-4	many	TRBD1	TRBV2	CATPSQGGEKLFF	TGTGCCACCCCAAGTCAGGGGGGTGAAAAACTGTTTTTT
TRBJ2-5	few	TRBD1	TRBV9	CASSATGALWETQYF	TGTGCCAGCAGCGCGACAGGGGCTCTTTGGGAGACCCAGTACTTC
TRBJ2-7	.	.	TRBV7-9	CASSSSRTSYEQYF	TGTGCCAGCAGCTCATCACGGACTTCGTACGAGCAGTACTTC